The 31 T cell receptor beta chains presented below share a single source sample, sequenced in a study of regulatory T cells in long-lasting Graves disease. Both iRepertoire HTBI primers and Arm-PCR of CDR3 regions were used to build the TCR beta libraries. TCRdb reprocessed the multiplex PCR reads via MiXCR and lists one record per CDR3 protein. The sample yields approximately 690,000 distinct CDR3 sequences, 30% seen once. The time point: persistent/refractory GD, antithyroid drugs over 5 years with positive TRAb. RNA extracted from PBMCs served as the sequencing template. The sample was peripheral blood mononuclear cells (PBMCs), taken when the disease was refractory, from a patient treated with antithyroid drugs. All receptors come from a female donor with Graves disease.

V and J are TRBV12-3 or TRBV12-4 and TRBJ2-7, with 7 bases identical to TRBD1. CDR3 length: 16 residues. V was clipped by 6 bases and J by 2 bases; unmatched bases: 13. CDR3 loop: CASSSSPGTETYEQYF. CDR3 nucleotide sequence: TGTGCCAGCAGCTCATCGCCTGGGACAGAGACCTACGAGCAGTACTTC.

This clonotype has only one observation. V usage is TRBV10-3 and J usage is TRBJ2-7, with 10 bases matching TRBD1. The length of the CDR3 is 15 residues. V dropped 2 bases and J dropped 3; count of bases not matched to a gene: 4. Looked up from germline, CDR1 is ENHRY and CDR2 is SYGVKD. The CDR3 nucleotides are TGTGCCATCAGTGAGCCCGGGACAGGGGTCTACGAGCAGTACTTC. It translates to CAISEPGTGVYEQYF.

This clonotype was detected many times. The chain recombines TRBV2 with TRBJ1-3; 7 bases map to TRBD1. The CDR3 is 13 residues long. The germline V gene has CDR1 SNHLY and CDR2 FYNNEI. V shed 4 bases, J shed 7 bases, and the junction held 4 bases outside the gene matches. The CDR3 DNA reads as TGTGCCAGCAGTGGGACAGGAATGAACACCATATATTTT. This gives the protein CASSGTGMNTIYF.

This chain joins TRBV29-1 and TRBJ2-6; D is perhaps TRBD1 or TRBD2 (5 bases each). The CDR3 loop spans 14 amino acids. Germline V CDR1 and CDR2: SQVTM, ANQGSEA. Between the trimmed V and J ends, which lost 7 bases and 4 bases, there was a span of 14 bases. DNA for the CDR3: TGCAGCGCTAGGCAGGGAGCGGGGGCCAACGTCCTGACTTTC. This sequence encodes CSARQGAGANVLTF.

This clonotype was counted a few times. CDR3 region: CASSSYSLAGGSPVYEQYF. CDR3 DNA sequence: TGCGCCAGCAGCTCCTACTCACTAGCGGGAGGGTCACCGGTATACGAGCAGTACTTC. The chain joins TRBV5-1 to TRBJ2-7, with 13 bases lining up with TRBD2. The ends lost 3 bases at V and 4 bases at J; junction bases unmatched: 16. Germline CDR1 is SGHRS and CDR2 is YFSETQ. The CDR3 is 19 residues long.

This clonotype was picked up one time. The chain employs TRBV12-3 or TRBV12-4 and TRBJ1-5, with a tentative D call TRBD1 (6 bases). The ends were cut back, 8 bases at V and 5 bases at J, with 19 bases in the middle. There are 15 residues in the CDR3. CDR3 loop: CASVRGGGTDQPQHF. In DNA, the CDR3 is TGTGCCAGCGTTAGGGGGGGGGGGACGGATCAGCCCCAGCATTTT.

Details on this clonotype: A read error is the likely source, as a far larger clone sits one nucleotide away. The J gene is TRBJ2-5, the V gene TRBV11-2; 9 bases line up with TRBD2. This CDR3 spans 16 amino acids. The germline V gene encodes CDR1 SGHAT and CDR2 FQNNGV. V lost 1 base and J lost 7; bases outside the gene matches: 10. CDR3 in amino acids: CASSLGGASGMWTQYF. Written as DNA, the CDR3 is TGTGCCAGCAGCTTAGGGGGGGCTAGCGGGATGTGGACCCAGTACTTC.

This clonotype was observed a few times. The rearrangement uses TRBV6-1 and TRBJ2-1; 16 bases match TRBD2. J gave up 9 bases and V 5 bases, and 7 bases lay outside the gene matches. Per the germline V gene, CDR1 is MNHNS and CDR2 is SASEGT. This CDR3 spans 16 amino acids. CDR3 residues: CASSRGTSGRGTEQFF. The CDR3 DNA sequence: TGTGCCAGCAGTAGGGGGACTAGCGGGAGGGGAACTGAGCAGTTCTTC.

This clonotype was observed a handful of times. The genes are TRBV10-3 and TRBJ2-1, with 8 bases matching TRBD2. This CDR3 is 14 amino acids long. J gave up 0 bases and V 6 bases, and 1 base lay outside the gene matches. CDR1 is ENHRY, CDR2 SYGVKD, per germline. This CDR3 reads CAIRGTSSYNEQFF. In DNA, the CDR3 is TGTGCCATCAGGGGGACTAGCTCCTACAATGAGCAGTTCTTC.

A word on this clonotype: The junction departs from the called germline gene at one end, perhaps through a read error. V and J are TRBV6-4 and TRBJ2-7; 12 bases agree with TRBD1. The CDR3 contains 15 residues. Germline V gene sequence: CDR1 MRHNA, CDR2 SNTAGT. CDR3 in DNA: TGTGCCGGCAGTTATCCGGGACAGGGGGCTTACGAGCAGTACTTC. Protein: CAGSYPGQGAYEQYF.

The chain joins TRBV6-1 to TRBJ1-1; D is unclear. CDR3 length: 15 residues. Trimming cost V 5 bases and J 0 bases, with 13 bases left between them. Looked up from germline, CDR1 is MNHNS and CDR2 is SASEGT. The CDR3, as DNA: TGTGCCAGCAGTAGACTACAGAGTTTGAACACTGAAGCTTTCTTT. This sequence encodes CASSRLQSLNTEAFF.

This clonotype was observed a handful of times. The chain has TRBV20-1 and TRBJ1-4; D gene unclear. V was clipped by 5 bases and J by 0 bases, with 7 bases between them. This CDR3 contains 13 residues. Germline CDR1 is DFQATT and CDR2 is SNEGSKA (reference sequence). CDR3 nucleotide sequence: TGCAGTGCTCCTCAGGCAACTAATGAAAAACTGTTTTTT. Protein product: CSAPQATNEKLFF.

The rearrangement links TRBV3-1 to TRBJ1-2, with TRBD1 as a possible D gene (5 bases). The V end lost 1 base, the J end lost 10 bases, and 10 bases lay between the germline ends. Germline lookup yields CDR1 LGHDT and CDR2 YNNKEL (reference sequence). This CDR3 is 12 amino acids long. In DNA form, the CDR3 reads TGTGCCAGCAGCCAAGGGATAGGGGACTACACCTTC. Its translation is CASSQGIGDYTF.

CDR3 sequence (DNA): TGTGCCAGCAGTAAATCGGCAGGGGCCAGGGATGAGCAGTTCTTC. Translation: CASSKSAGARDEQFF. The rearrangement joins TRBV2 to TRBJ2-1, with TRBD1 as a possible D gene (6 bases). Germline CDR1 is SNHLY and CDR2 is FYNNEI. The CDR3 has 15 amino acids. V was trimmed by 5 bases and J by 8 bases, leaving 19 bases between them.

J is TRBJ1-1 and V is TRBV5-1; D remains ambiguous. The CDR3 consists of 14 residues. The V and J ends lost 9 bases and 1 base respectively, with 16 bases between them. Per the germline V gene, CDR1 is SGHRS and CDR2 is YFSETQ. The CDR3 DNA reads as TGCGCCACCTCCCGGAATTCGGCGAACACTGAAGCTTTCTTT. Protein: CATSRNSANTEAFF. The full variable domain, with the rest looked up from reference TRBV5-1 and TRBJ1-1, is KAGVTQTPRYLIKTRGQQVTLSCSPISGHRSVSWYQQTPGQGLQFLFEYFSETQRNKGNFPGRFSGRQFSNSRSEMNVSTLELGDSALYLCATSRNSANTEAFFGQGTRLTVV.

CDR3 nucleotide sequence: TGTGCCAGCAGCTTTAAACGGATAGGCACTGAAGCTTTCTTT. This codes for CASSFKRIGTEAFF. The chain is built from TRBV7-3 and TRBJ1-1; no firm D call. This CDR3 has 14 residues. CDR1 and CDR2 from the germline V gene are SGHTA and FQGTGA. The V end lost 3 bases, the J end lost 4 bases, and 12 bases lay between the germline ends.

In this sample, this clonotype turned up a few times. The chain uses TRBV6-1 and TRBJ1-5, with TRBD1 matching 8 bases. Trimming at V came to 6 bases and at J to 5 bases, leaving 9 bases not matched to a gene. This CDR3 has 15 residues. Germline lookup yields CDR1 MNHNS and CDR2 SASEGT. The CDR3 coding sequence is TGTGCCAGCAGGGCGCGGGACAGGCCTCATCAGCCCCAGCATTTT. It specifies CASRARDRPHQPQHF.

The chain employs TRBV12-3 or TRBV12-4 and TRBJ1-2, with TRBD1 as a possible D gene (6 bases). The CDR3 covers 13 residues. The germline V and J ends were trimmed by 5 bases and 7 bases, with 14 bases remaining between them. CDR3 sequence: CASSGDRGAGYTF. The CDR3 DNA reads as TGTGCCAGCAGTGGGGATCGGGGGGCTGGCTACACCTTC.

The rearrangement links TRBV27 to TRBJ2-1; 7 bases align to TRBD2. CDR1 MNHEY and CDR2 SMNVEV come from the germline V gene (reference sequence). After removal of 10 bases from V and 2 bases from J, the junction contained 14 bases not matched to a gene. The CDR3 loop spans 16 amino acids. The CDR3 nucleotides read TGTGCCAACTTTACACTCAAGCGGGGCACCTACAATGAGCAGTTCTTC. As protein: CANFTLKRGTYNEQFF.

This chain links TRBV3-1 with TRBJ1-1; TRBD1 might be the D (5 bases). From germline, CDR1 is LGHDT and CDR2 YNNKEL (reference sequence). The CDR3 length is 14 residues. V gave up 0 bases and J gave up 4 bases, with 9 bases separating them. The CDR3: CASSQDEGSTEAFF. CDR3 bases: TGTGCCAGCAGCCAAGATGAGGGGAGCACTGAAGCTTTCTTT.

The rearrangement uses TRBV7-2 and TRBJ1-1; D is perhaps TRBD1 (6 bases). The germline CDR1 and CDR2 sequences are SGHTA and FQGNSA. Trimming removed 1 base from V and 11 bases from J, with 14 bases in between. The CDR3 contains 13 residues. Here the CDR3 reads CASSLEAGGKAFF. The CDR3 DNA is TGTGCCAGCAGCTTAGAAGCCGGGGGCAAGGCTTTCTTT.

This clonotype came up a few times. The chain joins TRBV20-1 to TRBJ1-5; TRBD1 matches 12 bases. V dropped 6 bases and J dropped 6; count of bases not matched to a gene: 3. This CDR3 has 13 residues. Germline V gene lookup returns CDR1 DFQATT and CDR2 SNEGSKA (reference sequence). The CDR3 region has the DNA TGCAGTGCCGGGACAGGGGGCATTCAGCCCCAGCATTTT. It yields the protein CSAGTGGIQPQHF.

This clonotype appeared a few times. The chain employs TRBV9 and TRBJ2-7; 8 nucleotides match TRBD2. J gave up 3 bases and V 2 bases, and 4 bases lay outside the gene matches. CDR3 length: 14 residues. Germline V gives CDR1 SGDLS, CDR2 YYNGEE. CDR3 nucleotide sequence: TGTGCCAGCAGCGTTAGCGGGGATGTCTACGAGCAGTACTTC. It codes for CASSVSGDVYEQYF.

This clonotype has a handful of counts. The CDR3 here is CASSSPGAWSDTEAFF. CDR3 nucleotides: TGTGCCAGCAGTTCACCCGGGGCCTGGTCCGACACTGAAGCTTTCTTT. The rearrangement links TRBV28 to TRBJ1-1; D might be TRBD1 (5 bases). Germline CDR1 is MDHEN and CDR2 is SYDVKM. V shed 4 bases and J shed 3 bases, with 18 bases lying between them. The CDR3 is made up of 16 amino acids. The variable domain in full, with the rest retrieved from reference TRBV28 and TRBJ1-1, is DVKVTQSSRYLVKRTGEKVFLECVQDMDHENMFWYRQDPGLGLRLIYFSYDVKMKEKGDIPEGYSVSREKKERFSLILESASTNQTSMYLCASSSPGAWSDTEAFFGQGTRLTVV.

The V and J genes are TRBV19 and TRBJ1-2, with D maybe TRBD1 (5 bases). Germline-derived CDR1 and CDR2 are LNHDA and SQIVND (reference sequence). The V gene lost 5 bases and the J gene lost 7 bases, with 20 bases spanning the gap. This CDR3 has 15 residues. CDR3 DNA sequence: TGTGCCAGTAGTCTCCGACCGGGACTGAGGGCTGGCTACACCTTC. It yields the protein CASSLRPGLRAGYTF. The full variable domain, in which reference TRBV19 and TRBJ1-2 provide the parts outside the CDR3, is DGGITQSPKYLFRKEGQNVTLSCEQNLNHDAMYWYRQDPGQGLRLIYYSQIVNDFQKGDIAEGYSVSREKKESFPLTVTSAQKNPTAFYLCASSLRPGLRAGYTFGSGTRLTVV.

This clonotype came up a few times. CDR3 in amino acids: CASSLAASTEAFF. CDR3 DNA sequence: TGTGCCAGCAGCTTAGCAGCCAGCACTGAAGCTTTCTTT. J is TRBJ1-1 and V is TRBV11-2; unclear D gene. The germline V gene encodes CDR1 SGHAT and CDR2 FQNNGV. The CDR3 sequence is 13 residues long. Trimming pared 1 base from V and 4 bases from J, leaving 7 bases between.

The rearrangement joins TRBV10-1 to TRBJ1-5; D possibly corresponds to TRBD1 (5 bases). The V end lost 4 bases, the J end lost 3 bases, and 10 bases lay between the germline ends. Germline CDR1 and CDR2: WNHNN and SYGVQD (reference sequence). This CDR3 is built from 14 residues. CDR3 nucleotides: TGCGCCAGCAGTGGTGGGGGGGTCAATCAGCCCCAGCATTTT. Its protein product is CASSGGGVNQPQHF.

This clonotype was observed many times. CDR3 sequence (DNA): TGTGCCAGCACTGAGAGGGAAGGCTATGGCTACACCTTC. It is translated as CASTEREGYGYTF. The chain is built from TRBV2 and TRBJ1-2; unclear D gene. CDR1 SNHLY and CDR2 FYNNEI come from the germline V gene. Trimming pared 7 bases from V and 4 bases from J, leaving 13 bases between. The CDR3 has 13 residues. Full variable domain (missing parts from reference TRBV2 and TRBJ1-2): EPEVTQTPSHQVTQMGQEVILRCVPISNHLYFYWYRQILGQKVEFLVSFYNNEISEKSEIFDDQFSVERPDGSNFTLKIRSTKLEDSAMYFCASTEREGYGYTFGSGTRLTVV.

The chain employs TRBV20-1 and TRBJ2-1; 8 bases align to TRBD2. Germline trimming cut 5 bases from V and 4 bases from J; bases unmatched to any gene: 10. This CDR3 comprises 15 residues. Looked up from germline, CDR1 is DFQATT and CDR2 is SNEGSKA (reference sequence). The CDR3 nucleotides read TGCAGTGCTCGCGCAGCGGGGGTAATTTACAATGAGCAGTTCTTC. Protein sequence: CSARAAGVIYNEQFF.

The chain uses TRBV6-1 and TRBJ1-1, with 8 bases fitting TRBD1. J gave up 5 bases and V 8 bases, and 10 bases lay outside the gene matches. In germline, CDR1 is MNHNS, CDR2 SASEGT. This CDR3 contains 14 residues. The CDR3 is CASLGDRTSTEAFF. The CDR3 DNA follows: TGTGCCAGCTTAGGGGACAGGACATCTACTGAAGCTTTCTTT.

This clonotype was detected many times. The rearrangement joins TRBV6-1 to TRBJ2-6; no clear D gene. The V gene's germline CDR1 is MNHNS and CDR2 SASEGT. The CDR3 runs to 15 residues. Trimming took 1 base from V and 4 from J, leaving 8 bases between them. The CDR3 coding sequence is TGTGCCAGCAGTGAAGGGGTCGGAGGGGCCAACGTCCTGACTTTC. Translation: CASSEGVGGANVLTF.